These 30 T cell receptor beta chains share one sample of origin, sequenced in a study of blood T cell repertoires in COVID-19. The assay was immunoSEQ multiplex PCR, and TCRdb's table has in-frame clones only and misses some. The table includes over 150,000 clones, around 83% detected once. The sequenced material came from peripheral blood. These receptor sequences come from a woman in her fifties or sixties with COVID-19, enrolled during active disease.

The DNA of the CDR3 is TGTGCCGCGGCCTCCCGATTCACCGATGAAGCTTTCTTT. Translating gives CAAASRFTDEAFF. The rearrangement uses TRBV27 and TRBJ1-1; D ambiguous. Looked up from germline, CDR1 is MNHEY and CDR2 is SMNVEV (reference sequence). Trimming took 11 bases from V and 7 from J, leaving 20 bases between them. This CDR3 contains 13 residues.

This chain connects TRBV7-8 to TRBJ2-3, with 14 bases matching TRBD2. Germline V gene lookup returns CDR1 SGHVS and CDR2 FQNEAQ. V lost 5 bases to trimming and J lost 3 bases; unmatched junction nucleotides: 4. The length of the CDR3 is 16 residues. CDR3 sequence reads: CASSMGLAGATDTQYF. DNA of the CDR3: TGTGCCAGCAGCATGGGACTAGCGGGAGCGACAGATACGCAGTATTTT.

The chain recombines TRBV5-4 with TRBJ2-1; possible D gene TRBD2, 6 bases. Deletions cut 0 bases from V and 9 bases from J, with 10 bases between. The V gene's germline CDR1 is SGHNT and CDR2 YYREEE (reference sequence). The CDR3 covers 13 residues. The CDR3 nucleotides are TGTGCCAGCAGCTTGGAAGGCGGGATTGAGCAGTTCTTC. Translating gives CASSLEGGIEQFF.

In nucleotides, the CDR3 is TGTGCCAGCAGTTACGGGGCGGAGAGCTCTGGAAACACCATATATTTT. The encoded protein is CASSYGAESSGNTIYF. The chain employs TRBV6-5 and TRBJ1-3; D is perhaps TRBD1 (5 bases). V was trimmed by 2 bases and J by 0 bases, leaving 11 bases between them. The CDR3 runs to 16 residues. CDR1 and CDR2 from the germline V gene are MNHEY and SVGAGI.

V is TRBV2 and J is TRBJ1-3; a weak D match, TRBD1 (5 bases). Trimming pared 4 bases from V and 0 bases from J, leaving 7 bases between. Germline V gene data show CDR1 as SNHLY and CDR2 as FYNNEI. The CDR3 has 14 amino acids. The CDR3 nucleotides read TGTGCCAGCAGTGGACAGCTCTCTGGAAACACCATATATTTT. Protein sequence: CASSGQLSGNTIYF. Full variable domain (remainder filled in from reference TRBV2 and TRBJ1-3): EPEVTQTPSHQVTQMGQEVILRCVPISNHLYFYWYRQILGQKVEFLVSFYNNEISEKSEIFDDQFSVERPDGSNFTLKIRSTKLEDSAMYFCASSGQLSGNTIYFGEGSWLTVV.

The V and J genes are TRBV6-5 and TRBJ2-7; TRBD2 matches 11 bases. The CDR3 extends over 15 amino acids. Per germline, CDR1 MNHEY and CDR2 SVGAGI. Trimming cost V 7 bases and J 3 bases; bases outside gene matches: 8. For the CDR3, the DNA is TGTGCCAGCATTAAAATAGCGGGAGGGCACTACGAGCAGTACTTC. Residues: CASIKIAGGHYEQYF.

This chain uses TRBV3-1 (or the pseudogene TRBV3-2) with TRBJ2-2; 7 bases agree with TRBD2. This CDR3 is 17 amino acids long. J lost 1 base, V lost 2 bases, and 7 bases had no gene match. The germline gives CDR1 LGHDT, CDR2 YNNKEL (reference sequence). For the CDR3, the DNA is TGTGCCAGCAGCCAAAGGACCCTAGCGGTGAACACCGGGGAGCTGTTTTTT. As protein: CASSQRTLAVNTGELFF.

The J gene is TRBJ2-1, the V gene TRBV5-4, with 10 positions matching TRBD2. The CDR3 is made up of 17 amino acids. V lost 1 base, J lost 9 bases, and 13 bases stayed unmatched. Germline-derived CDR1 and CDR2 are SGHNT and YYREEE (reference sequence). This CDR3 reads CASSLNSLAGVMGEQFF. For the CDR3, the DNA is TGTGCCAGCAGCTTGAATTCGCTAGCGGGAGTAATGGGTGAGCAGTTCTTC.

This clone was seen just once. The chain joins TRBV6-5 to TRBJ2-1; 10 bases line up with TRBD2. The V gene's germline CDR1 is MNHEY and CDR2 SVGAGI. CDR3 size: 14 residues. Unmatched junction bases numbered 7, after V lost 7 bases and J lost 7 bases. The CDR3 nucleotides are TGTGCCAGCACTGCTCTAGCGGGAGCGAATGAGCAGTTCTTC. It is translated as CASTALAGANEQFF.

This chain uses TRBV6-1 with TRBJ2-1; 9 nucleotides line up with TRBD2. V shed 3 bases, J shed 5 bases, and the junction held 5 bases outside the gene matches. Germline values: CDR1 MNHNS, CDR2 SASEGT. The CDR3 runs to 15 residues. The CDR3 DNA is TGTGCCAGCAGTGATGGAGCGGGAGGCCACAATGAGCAGTTCTTC. It translates to CASSDGAGGHNEQFF.

This chain links TRBV11-2 with TRBJ2-1; 8 bases match TRBD2. Germline V lookup: CDR1 SGHAT, CDR2 FQNNGV. V shed 7 bases and J 8 bases; nucleotides not matched to a gene: 10. The CDR3 runs to 14 residues. The chain's CDR3 is CASTSTSGGYEQFF. CDR3 sequence (DNA): TGTGCCAGCACCTCCACAAGCGGGGGTTATGAGCAGTTCTTC.

The chain recombines TRBV10-2 with TRBJ2-7; D call uncertain. The V gene's germline CDR1 is WSHSY and CDR2 SAAADI. The CDR3 has 14 residues. Between the trimmed V and J ends, which lost 6 bases and 0 bases, there was a span of 12 bases. CDR3 DNA: TGCGCCAGCAGCCCTAAGCGCAGCTCCTACGAGCAGTACTTC. Residues: CASSPKRSSYEQYF.

V and J are TRBV5-4 and TRBJ2-2; 8 bases align to TRBD1. CDR1 is SGHNT and CDR2 is YYREEE in the germline V gene (reference sequence). The trim removed 3 bases at V and 5 bases at J, leaving 6 bases unmatched. The CDR3 loop spans 15 amino acids. This CDR3 reads CASSSGQARTGELFF. CDR3 nucleotides: TGTGCCAGCAGCTCGGGACAGGCTCGGACCGGGGAGCTGTTTTTT.

This CDR3 is CASSARDRGFETQYF. CDR3 nucleotide sequence: TGTGCCAGCAGTGCCCGGGACAGGGGGTTTGAGACCCAGTACTTC. The gene calls are TRBV2 and TRBJ2-5; TRBD1 matches at 11 bases. The CDR3 spans 15 residues. Germline values: CDR1 SNHLY, CDR2 FYNNEI. V shed 4 bases and J 5 bases; nucleotides not matched to a gene: 6. The full variable domain, its missing parts supplied by reference TRBV2 and TRBJ2-5, is EPEVTQTPSHQVTQMGQEVILRCVPISNHLYFYWYRQILGQKVEFLVSFYNNEISEKSEIFDDQFSVERPDGSNFTLKIRSTKLEDSAMYFCASSARDRGFETQYFGPGTRLLVL.

Turning to this clone: One end of the junction varies from germline; a read error may be responsible. The V and J genes are TRBV7-7 and TRBJ1-3; possibly TRBD1 for D (6 bases). Germline V gives CDR1 SSHAT, CDR2 FNYEAQ (reference sequence). This CDR3 spans 15 amino acids. CDR3 coding DNA: TGTGCTAGCAGCCCTCTTACAGGGACTGGAAACACCATATATTTT. Translated: CASSPLTGTGNTIYF. Full variable domain (remainder filled in from reference TRBV7-7 and TRBJ1-3): GAGVSQSPRYKVTKRGQDVTLRCDPISSHATLYWYQQALGQGPEFLTYFNYEAQPDKSGLPSDRFSAERPEGSISTLTIQRTEQRDSAMYRCASSPLTGTGNTIYFGEGSWLTVV.

The chain combines TRBV14 with TRBJ2-1, with unresolved D. Germline CDR1 SGHDN, CDR2 FVKESK. V gave up 0 bases and J gave up 7 bases, with 10 bases separating them. This CDR3 has 14 amino acids. The CDR3 DNA is TGTGCCAGCAGCCAAGATAGAGTCTATAATGAGCAGTTCTTC. Translation gives CASSQDRVYNEQFF.

The V call is TRBV6-2 or TRBV6-3, the J call TRBJ2-1; perhaps TRBD2 as D (5 bases). Trimming pared 0 bases from V and 0 bases from J, leaving 9 bases between. The length of the CDR3 is 16 residues. From germline, CDR1 is MNHEY and CDR2 SVGEGT. The CDR3 nucleotides read TGTGCCAGCAGTTACTCGCGGGCCCGCTCCTACAATGAGCAGTTCTTC. This sequence encodes CASSYSRARSYNEQFF.

This clone was observed a few times. The gene calls are TRBV3-1 (or the pseudogene TRBV3-2) and TRBJ2-5, with 9 bases lining up with TRBD1. This CDR3 spans 16 amino acids. Germline loops: CDR1 LGHDT, CDR2 YNNKEL (reference sequence). Unmatched junction bases numbered 7, after V lost 0 bases and J lost 5 bases. CDR3 coding DNA: TGTGCCAGCAGCCAAGATCCGGGACAGGGAGGGGAGACCCAGTACTTC. It is translated as CASSQDPGQGGETQYF.

The rearrangement links TRBV14 to TRBJ2-1, with D possibly TRBD1 on 5 matching bases. CDR1 is SGHDN, CDR2 FVKESK, per germline. Trimming shortened V by 4 bases and J by 8 bases, and 27 bases separated the two germline ends. The CDR3 consists of 18 residues. The CDR3 DNA is TGTGCCAGCAGCCTCCTCGCCGGGCAGGGCAAGACATACTATGAGCAGTTCTTC. It specifies CASSLLAGQGKTYYEQFF.

The chain combines TRBV7-8 with TRBJ1-1; D not certain. Germline V gives CDR1 SGHVS, CDR2 FQNEAQ. The CDR3 contains 15 residues. Trimming cost V 1 base and J 1 base, with 10 bases left between them. CDR3 sequence: CASSLVGGRNTEAFF. The CDR3 bases are TGTGCCAGCAGCTTAGTTGGAGGGAGGAACACTGAAGCTTTCTTT.

The rearrangement links TRBV3-1 (or the pseudogene TRBV3-2) to TRBJ1-4; 7 bases fit TRBD1. The CDR3 is made up of 15 amino acids. Per germline, CDR1 LGHDT and CDR2 YNNKEL (reference sequence). V gave up 5 bases and J gave up 5 bases; unmatched junction bases: 8. DNA for the CDR3: TGTGCCAGCAGCTTATACAGGGGCTTAAATGAAAAACTGTTTTTT. Translation: CASSLYRGLNEKLFF.

This sequence joins TRBV3-1 (or the pseudogene TRBV3-2) and TRBJ1-5; 7 positions match TRBD1. This CDR3 is built from 14 residues. The trim removed 4 bases at V and 4 bases at J, leaving 4 bases unmatched. Germline V gene lookup returns CDR1 LGHDT and CDR2 YNNKEL (reference sequence). The CDR3, as DNA: TGTGCCAGCAGCCCCTGGGGACAGAATCAGCCCCAGCATTTT. Its protein product is CASSPWGQNQPQHF.

This clone has more than one count but fewer than ten. The chain has TRBV12-3 or TRBV12-4 and TRBJ1-2, with a tentative D call TRBD1 (6 bases). V lost 3 bases, J lost 6 bases, and 11 bases lay in between. This CDR3 contains 13 residues. CDR3 bases: TGTGCCAGCAGTTTCCTACAGGGAAATGGCTACACCTTC. Amino acid sequence: CASSFLQGNGYTF.

The chain recombines TRBV27 with TRBJ1-2; 7 bases are shared with TRBD1. The CDR3 has 14 residues. V was clipped by 5 bases and J by 1 base; unmatched bases: 4. Germline V lookup: CDR1 MNHEY, CDR2 SMNVEV (reference sequence). CDR3 nucleotide sequence: TGTGCCAGCAGTCCCTGGGACAGTAACTATGGCTACACCTTC. It encodes CASSPWDSNYGYTF.

This chain connects TRBV10-3 to TRBJ2-2; D possibly corresponds to TRBD2 (5 bases). The CDR3 sequence is 15 residues long. V was trimmed by 4 bases and J by 4 bases, leaving 13 bases between them. CDR1 ENHRY and CDR2 SYGVKD come from the germline V gene. CDR3 sequence: CAISASGKGTGELFF. The CDR3 DNA follows: TGTGCCATCAGTGCTTCGGGGAAAGGCACCGGGGAGCTGTTTTTT.

This clone was seen a handful of times. V gene TRBV7-9 combines with J gene TRBJ2-5; D not resolved. Germline-derived CDR1 and CDR2 are SEHNR and FQNEAQ (reference sequence). The CDR3 totals 16 residues. V lost 2 bases, J lost 1 base, and 14 bases lay in between. The CDR3 region is CASSLTVTTLQETQYF. In DNA, the CDR3 is TGTGCCAGCAGCTTAACGGTTACTACCCTCCAAGAGACCCAGTACTTC.

A few counts support this clone. V usage is TRBV10-1 and J usage is TRBJ2-7; D is unclear. V was cut by 9 bases and J by 3 bases, with 6 bases left in between. Per germline, CDR1 WNHNN and CDR2 SYGVQD (reference sequence). The CDR3 consists of 10 residues. The CDR3: CASPSYEQYF. DNA of the CDR3: TGCGCCAGTCCTAGCTACGAGCAGTACTTC.

The chain couples TRBV14 to TRBJ1-1, with 9 bases fitting TRBD1. Germline V gene data show CDR1 as SGHDN and CDR2 as FVKESK. The CDR3 runs 14 residues. Trimming cost V 5 bases and J 1 base; bases outside gene matches: 2. The CDR3 region has the DNA TGTGCCAGCAGCTGGGACAGGGAGAACACTGAAGCTTTCTTT. It is translated as CASSWDRENTEAFF.

The chain joins TRBV13 to TRBJ1-1; TRBD1 matches 7 bases. The germline CDR1 and CDR2 sequences are PRHDT and FYEKMQ (reference sequence). V lost 1 base to trimming and J lost 10 bases; unmatched junction nucleotides: 3. The CDR3 totals 12 residues. Here the CDR3 reads CASSLAGQRAFF. CDR3 DNA: TGTGCCAGCAGCTTAGCGGGACAGAGAGCTTTCTTT.

In this sample, this clone turned up once. The chain has TRBV6-5 and TRBJ1-1; D call uncertain. Germline V gene data show CDR1 as MNHEY and CDR2 as SVGAGI. V dropped 7 bases and J dropped 1 base, with 13 bases sitting between them. The CDR3 totals 14 residues. The CDR3 DNA is TGTGCCAGCACCCAAAAGCCCGGGAACACTGAAGCTTTCTTT. It codes for CASTQKPGNTEAFF.